This T cell receptor (beta chain) was obtained from a study of blood T cell repertoires in COVID-19. This clone was found once. Some clones are missing from TCRdb's copy, which holds only in-frame ones; the method was immunoSEQ multiplex PCR. The data show around 200,000 clones, with about 85% seen just once and 5.5% to 7% held by the top ten. Trimming took 0 bases from V and 7 from J, leaving 17 bases between them. This CDR3 is 16 amino acids long. The germline V gene encodes CDR1 LGHNA and CDR2 YSLEER. Seattle patients were enrolled during active infection and followed longitudinally. This TCR came from a middle-aged woman with COVID-19, enrolled during active disease. The chain has TRBV4-3 and TRBJ2-3, with a weak D call TRBD2 (5 bases). Sequencing was carried out using peripheral blood. CDR3: CASSQDLERRMNTQYF. CDR3 nucleotide sequence: TGCGCCAGCAGCCAAGATTTAGAACGGAGGATGAATACGCAGTATTTT.